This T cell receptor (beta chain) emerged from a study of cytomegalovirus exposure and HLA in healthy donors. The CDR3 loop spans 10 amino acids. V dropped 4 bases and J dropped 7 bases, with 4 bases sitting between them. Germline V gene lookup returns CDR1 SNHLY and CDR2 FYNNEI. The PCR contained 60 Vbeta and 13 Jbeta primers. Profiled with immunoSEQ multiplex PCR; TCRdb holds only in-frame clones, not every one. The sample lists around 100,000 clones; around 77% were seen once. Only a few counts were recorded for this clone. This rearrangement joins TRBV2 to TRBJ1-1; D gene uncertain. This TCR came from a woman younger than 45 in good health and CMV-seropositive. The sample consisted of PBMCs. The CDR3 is CASSVYEAFF. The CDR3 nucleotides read TGTGCCAGCAGTGTTTATGAAGCTTTCTTT.